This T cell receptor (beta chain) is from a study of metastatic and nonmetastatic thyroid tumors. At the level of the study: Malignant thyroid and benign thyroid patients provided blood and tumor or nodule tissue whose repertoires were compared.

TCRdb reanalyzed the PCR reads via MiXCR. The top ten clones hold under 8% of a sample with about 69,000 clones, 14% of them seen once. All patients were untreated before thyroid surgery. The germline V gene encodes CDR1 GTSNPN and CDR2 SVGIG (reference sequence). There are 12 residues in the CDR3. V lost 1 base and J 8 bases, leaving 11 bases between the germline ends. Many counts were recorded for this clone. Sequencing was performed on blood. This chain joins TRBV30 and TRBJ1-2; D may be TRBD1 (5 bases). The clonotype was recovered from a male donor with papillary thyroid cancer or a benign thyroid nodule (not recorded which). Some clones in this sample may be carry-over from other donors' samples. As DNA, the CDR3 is TGTGCCTGGAGTGCGACAGTGAACGGCTACACCTTC. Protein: CAWSATVNGYTF.